The sequence of this TCR beta chain was determined in a study of blood T cell repertoires in COVID-19. For the study at large: Sample material is recorded as cDNA or gDNA derived from T cells, B-cell-depleted T cells, or PBMCs.

V was clipped by 4 bases and J by 0 bases, with 13 bases between them. CDR1 SGHDT and CDR2 YYEEEE come from the germline V gene. The CDR3 loop spans 16 amino acids. As handled by the study authors: Reference gene primer amplification gave estimated nucleated cell counts. Generated by immunoSEQ multiplex PCR, the TCRdb table keeps only in-frame clones and is missing some. That table supplies the V and J calls and clone size; D and trimming were determined from the DNA. Seen here are about 76,000 clones, around nine tenths observed once, and the top ten hold under 6.5%. This clone occurred once. The TCR originated in a man in his forties or fifties with active COVID-19. The V and J genes are TRBV5-6 and TRBJ1-4; D not resolved. The sample was peripheral blood. In DNA, the CDR3 is TGTGCCAGCAGCGGCGGGATTTCTACAACTAATGAAAAACTGTTTTTT. This sequence encodes CASSGGISTTNEKLFF.